The 25 T cell receptor beta chains given below trace back to one sample, sequenced in a study of radiotherapy plus CTLA-4 blockade in lung cancer. Only in-frame clones appear in the TCRdb table, and some are missing; sequencing was by immunoSEQ multiplex PCR. This table has over 95,000 clones, about four fifths appearing once. Material: peripheral blood, obtained from a patient treated with radiotherapy plus ipilimumab. These receptors were collected from a human donor with non-small cell lung cancer who had a partial response to radiotherapy plus ipilimumab. Some clones in this sample may be carry-over from other donors' samples.

V is TRBV7-2 and J is TRBJ2-3; 8 bases are a match to TRBD2. The V segment lost 5 bases and the J segment 4 bases; nucleotides outside the gene matches: 5. Germline lookup yields CDR1 SGHTA and CDR2 FQGNSA. This CDR3 has 14 residues. The CDR3: CASSQGLASDTQYF. The CDR3 nucleotides read TGTGCCAGCAGCCAAGGACTAGCTTCAGATACGCAGTATTTT. Together with reference TRBV7-2 and TRBJ2-3, the CDR3 gives the full variable domain: GAGVSQSPSNKVTEKGKDVELRCDPISGHTALYWYRQSLGQGLEFLIYFQGNSAPDKSGLPSDRFSAERTGGSVSTLTIQRTQQEDSAVYLCASSQGLASDTQYFGPGTRLTVL.

This clone was observed a handful of times. This chain connects TRBV7-9 to TRBJ2-1, with a weak D call TRBD2 (7 bases). Germline V lookup: CDR1 SEHNR, CDR2 FQNEAQ (reference sequence). The CDR3 spans 16 residues. V was clipped by 2 bases and J by 9 bases, with 20 bases between them. The CDR3 bases are TGTGCCAGCAGCTTAAGGGCGGGGGCCCCGGGGGGTGAGCAGTTCTTC. The encoded protein is CASSLRAGAPGGEQFF.

The V and J genes are TRBV11-2 and TRBJ2-1; TRBD2 agrees at 7 bases. Germline values: CDR1 SGHAT, CDR2 FQNNGV. The V and J ends lost 0 bases and 7 bases, in that order; junction bases with no gene match: 12. This CDR3 has 17 residues. The CDR3 region has the DNA TGTGCCAGCAGCTTAGATTGGGCTAGCGGCCTGGGGAATGAGCAGTTCTTC. Protein product: CASSLDWASGLGNEQFF. Together with reference TRBV11-2 and TRBJ2-1, the CDR3 gives the full variable domain: EAGVAQSPRYKIIEKRQSVAFWCNPISGHATLYWYQQILGQGPKLLIQFQNNGVVDDSQLPKDRFSAERLKGVDSTLKIQPAKLEDSAVYLCASSLDWASGLGNEQFFGPGTRLTVL.

The V gene is TRBV28, the J gene TRBJ2-3; 16 nucleotides agree with TRBD2. Trimming cost V 6 bases and J 13 bases; bases outside gene matches: 4. CDR1 and CDR2 (germline): MDHEN, SYDVKM. This CDR3 has 13 residues. CDR3 sequence reads: CASRAGLAGGEYF. The CDR3 DNA reads as TGTGCCAGCAGGGCGGGACTAGCGGGGGGGGAGTATTTT.

The chain employs TRBV5-1 and TRBJ1-1; 7 bases are a match to TRBD1. The trim removed 4 bases at V and 12 bases at J, leaving 9 bases unmatched. The CDR3 extends over 12 amino acids. The germline V gene has CDR1 SGHRS and CDR2 YFSETQ. The CDR3 region is CASSPQGVGSFF. The CDR3 nucleotides read TGCGCCAGCAGCCCTCAGGGGGTCGGTTCTTTCTTT.

The chain links TRBV4-1 to TRBJ1-3; D may be TRBD1 (5 bases). CDR3 length equals 19 residues. In germline, CDR1 is MGHRA, CDR2 YSYEKL. With 3 bases removed from V and 0 bases from J, the gap between germline ends came to 21 bases. In nucleotides, the CDR3 is TGCGCCAGCAGCCACCCGCTGGGGCGGGGAGGGTACTCTGGAAACACCATATATTTT. It codes for CASSHPLGRGGYSGNTIYF.

CDR3 loop: CASSSRTASSGNTIYF. CDR3 sequence (DNA): TGTGCCAGCAGCTCCCGGACAGCCAGCTCTGGAAACACCATATATTTT. The genes are TRBV7-8 and TRBJ1-3; possible D gene TRBD1, 6 bases. CDR1 and CDR2 (germline): SGHVS, FQNEAQ. With 4 bases removed from V and 0 bases from J, the gap between germline ends came to 13 bases. This CDR3 is 16 amino acids long.

This clone was counted only a few times. The chain is built from TRBV14 and TRBJ2-7; no clear D gene. CDR1 is SGHDN and CDR2 is FVKESK in the germline V gene. The CDR3 length is 11 residues. The V end was cut by 3 bases, the J end by 7 bases, with 7 bases between. In DNA, the CDR3 is TGTGCCAGCAGCCACGGTCTTGAGCAGTACTTC. This sequence encodes CASSHGLEQYF.

This clone was picked up one time. The V and J genes are TRBV6-1 and TRBJ1-1; D not resolved. The CDR3 length is 13 residues. Per germline, CDR1 MNHNS and CDR2 SASEGT. Trimming left V 7 bases short and J 1 base short, with 10 bases between. Here the CDR3 reads CASNLGGNTEAFF. CDR3 coding DNA: TGTGCCAGCAACCTCGGCGGGAACACTGAAGCTTTCTTT.

V gene TRBV28 combines with J gene TRBJ2-5; 11 bases map to TRBD2. The end of the DNA aligns better with TRBJ2-7, so the J call may be wrong. The germline V gene encodes CDR1 MDHEN and CDR2 SYDVKM. This CDR3 has 16 residues. The CDR3 sequence: CATGLAGALSSYEQYF. In DNA form, the CDR3 reads TGTGCCACCGGACTAGCGGGTGCACTTTCCTCCTACGAGCAGTACTTC.

CDR3 nucleotides: TGTGCCTCCGGTACAGGGTGGGTTGGTTCACCCCTCCACTTT. This encodes CASGTGWVGSPLHF. The chain links TRBV28 to TRBJ1-6; the D gene is possibly TRBD1 (6 bases). Germline V gives CDR1 MDHEN, CDR2 SYDVKM. V was clipped by 11 bases and J by 9 bases, with 20 bases between them. The CDR3 runs to 14 residues.

This chain links TRBV7-8 with TRBJ1-1, with 7 bases identical to TRBD1. Trimming took 5 bases from V and 10 from J; bases not matched to a gene: 13. Germline CDR1 is SGHVS and CDR2 is FQNEAQ. The length of the CDR3 is 14 residues. Written as DNA, the CDR3 is TGTGCCAGCAGCCAGTATATGACAGGGTGGGTAGCTTTCTTT. This encodes CASSQYMTGWVAFF.

The chain uses TRBV7-2 and TRBJ2-5; 9 positions agree with TRBD2. The CDR3 contains 13 residues. From germline, CDR1 is SGHTA and CDR2 FQGNSA. J was trimmed by 5 bases and V by 4 bases; bases with no gene match: 2. The CDR3 DNA sequence: TGTGCCAGCAGCTGGAGCGGGGGGGAGACCCAGTACTTC. This sequence encodes CASSWSGGETQYF.

The V gene is TRBV2, the J gene TRBJ1-2; D is undetermined. The V gene's germline CDR1 is SNHLY and CDR2 FYNNEI. The ends were cut back, 8 bases at V and 4 bases at J, with 14 bases in the middle. This CDR3 contains 13 residues. As DNA, the CDR3 is TGTGCCAGCGCCGAGGCAAGCGGCTATGGCTACACCTTC. Translating gives CASAEASGYGYTF.

This chain links TRBV5-6 with TRBJ2-5; 12 nucleotides agree with TRBD2. Germline trimming cut 2 bases from V and 5 bases from J; bases unmatched to any gene: 7. Germline loops: CDR1 SGHDT, CDR2 YYEEEE. The CDR3 length is 16 residues. CDR3 loop: CASSLRTSGVRETQYF. Written as DNA, the CDR3 is TGTGCCAGCAGCTTAAGGACTAGCGGGGTCAGGGAGACCCAGTACTTC. Based on the CDR3 plus reference TRBV5-6 and TRBJ2-5, the full variable domain is DAGVTQSPTHLIKTRGQQVTLRCSPKSGHDTVSWYQQALGQGPQFIFQYYEEEERQRGNFPDRFSGHQFPNYSSELNVNALLLGDSALYLCASSLRTSGVRETQYFGPGTRLLVL.

This clone appeared a few times. This chain uses TRBV7-9 with TRBJ2-1; 13 bases map to TRBD2. This CDR3 is 16 amino acids long. Germline CDR1 SEHNR, CDR2 FQNEAQ (reference sequence). Trimming removed 5 bases from V and 8 bases from J; junction bases left unmatched: 9. The CDR3 DNA is TGTGCCAGCAGCCCTGGACTAGCGGGGGTCGGGGATGAGCAGTTCTTC. Translating gives CASSPGLAGVGDEQFF.

The chain carries TRBV18 and TRBJ1-2; TRBD1 agrees at 9 bases. Germline V gene lookup returns CDR1 KGHSH and CDR2 LQKENI. The CDR3 extends over 14 amino acids. V was clipped by 2 bases and J by 7 bases; unmatched bases: 5. For the CDR3, the DNA is TGTGCCAGCTCACCAGGGACAGGGTCCGGTGGCTACACCTTC. This codes for CASSPGTGSGGYTF.

This clone turned up a few times. This chain joins TRBV7-9 and TRBJ1-2; no clear D. Trimming cost V 7 bases and J 0 bases, with 15 bases left between them. The CDR3 spans 15 residues. Germline lookup yields CDR1 SEHNR and CDR2 FQNEAQ (reference sequence). The CDR3 protein is CASTPPRGANYGYTF. CDR3 coding DNA: TGTGCCAGCACCCCTCCCCGGGGAGCTAACTATGGCTACACCTTC.

The chain couples TRBV7-7 to TRBJ2-5, with D perhaps TRBD1 (6 bases). This CDR3 contains 13 residues. In germline, CDR1 is SSHAT, CDR2 FNYEAQ (reference sequence). V dropped 5 bases and J dropped 5 bases, with 12 bases sitting between them. CDR3 sequence (DNA): TGTGCCAGCAGCCCAAACAGGGTTGAGACCCAGTACTTC. Translated, it gives CASSPNRVETQYF. The full variable domain, with the rest looked up from reference TRBV7-7 and TRBJ2-5, is GAGVSQSPRYKVTKRGQDVTLRCDPISSHATLYWYQQALGQGPEFLTYFNYEAQPDKSGLPSDRFSAERPEGSISTLTIQRTEQRDSAMYRCASSPNRVETQYFGPGTRLLVL.

This clone has ten or more counts. The V call is TRBV7-6, the J call TRBJ1-1; no firm D call. The CDR3 is 13 residues long. Trimming took off 2 bases at V and 3 bases at J, with 7 bases between the two ends. From germline, CDR1 is SGHVS and CDR2 FNYEAQ. Here the CDR3 DNA reads TGTGCCAGCAGCTTATACCGAGACACTGAAGCTTTCTTT. This encodes CASSLYRDTEAFF.

This clone occurred once. V is TRBV30 and J is TRBJ2-5, with a tentative D call TRBD1 (6 bases). CDR3 length: 14 residues. V was trimmed by 0 bases and J by 5 bases, leaving 13 bases between them. The germline gives CDR1 GTSNPN, CDR2 SVGIG (reference sequence). CDR3 protein: CAWSVGGWGETQYF. In DNA form, the CDR3 reads TGTGCCTGGAGTGTAGGGGGATGGGGGGAGACCCAGTACTTC.

The rearrangement links TRBV10-3 to TRBJ2-7; D is ambiguous. The CDR3 loop spans 14 amino acids. Germline V lookup: CDR1 ENHRY, CDR2 SYGVKD. V gave up 3 bases and J gave up 2 bases, with 11 bases separating them. CDR3 DNA sequence: TGTGCCATCAGTGATCAATGGGCTACCTACGAGCAGTACTTC. Translated: CAISDQWATYEQYF.

In its sample, this clone was seen many times. The chain is built from TRBV5-1 and TRBJ2-7; 7 nucleotides match TRBD2. Trimming cost V 0 bases and J 4 bases; bases outside gene matches: 7. Germline V gene data show CDR1 as SGHRS and CDR2 as YFSETQ. The CDR3 spans 15 residues. Here the CDR3 DNA reads TGCGCCAGCAGCTTGGCGGGCGGGAGTGGATACGAGCAGTACTTC. Protein sequence: CASSLAGGSGYEQYF. Full variable domain (missing parts from reference TRBV5-1 and TRBJ2-7): KAGVTQTPRYLIKTRGQQVTLSCSPISGHRSVSWYQQTPGQGLQFLFEYFSETQRNKGNFPGRFSGRQFSNSRSEMNVSTLELGDSALYLCASSLAGGSGYEQYFGPGTRLTVT.

The V call is TRBV7-2, the J call TRBJ1-2; TRBD1 matches at 8 bases. CDR3 size: 14 residues. The germline V gene encodes CDR1 SGHTA and CDR2 FQGNSA. V gave up 6 bases and J gave up 3 bases; unmatched junction bases: 6. The CDR3 bases are TGTGCCAGCAGACCGCCAGGGGGCGACTATGGCTACACCTTC. This translates into CASRPPGGDYGYTF.

For this clone: At one boundary the junction diverges from the germline segment, which might be a read error. The chain joins TRBV11-3 to TRBJ2-5; 9 bases fit TRBD1. Germline V gene sequence: CDR1 SGHNT, CDR2 YENEEA. The CDR3 runs to 16 residues. CDR3 nucleotides: TGTGCCAGCAGCGTAGAGGAGGGACAGGGACAAGAGACCCAGTACTTC. Encoded protein: CASSVEEGQGQETQYF.